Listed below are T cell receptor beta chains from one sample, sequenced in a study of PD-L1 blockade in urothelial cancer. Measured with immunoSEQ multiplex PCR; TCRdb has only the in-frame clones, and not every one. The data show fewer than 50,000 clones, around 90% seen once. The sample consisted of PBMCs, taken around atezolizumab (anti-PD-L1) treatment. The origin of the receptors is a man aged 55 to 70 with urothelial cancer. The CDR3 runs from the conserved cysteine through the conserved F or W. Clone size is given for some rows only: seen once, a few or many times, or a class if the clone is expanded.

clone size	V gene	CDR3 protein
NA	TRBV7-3	CASSLNQQETQYF
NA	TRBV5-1	CASSDTSNTGELFF
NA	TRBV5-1	CASTSPGGADGYTF
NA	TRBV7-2	CASSPLAGSSYNEQFF
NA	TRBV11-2	CASSPSGTGIYEQYF
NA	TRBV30	CAWVKGRYQETQYF
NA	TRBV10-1	CASSVRTGYGHTF
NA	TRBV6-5	CASSRQGSGYGYTF
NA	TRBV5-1	CASLRAGGPDTGELFF
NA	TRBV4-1	CASSQGPSGGALDIQYF
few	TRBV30	CAWDGTGAETQYF
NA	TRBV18	CASSPGGQSISTDTQYF
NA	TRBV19	CASTQDRAKGYTF
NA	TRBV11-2	CASSPYSDTQYF
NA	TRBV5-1	CASSFGDSSLGANVLTF
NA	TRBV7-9	CASSLSDGLYGYTF
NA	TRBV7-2	CASSLVGGLSNQPQHF
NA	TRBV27	CASSLRRGRGTDTQYF
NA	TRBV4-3	CASSQDRGGTEAFF
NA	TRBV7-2	CASSLWGGPETQYF
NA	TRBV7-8	CASSLFTQGRTDTQYF
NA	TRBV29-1	CSAFNEKLFF
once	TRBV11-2	CASSSRLYPQRGYTF
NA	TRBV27	CASSLRGGRNSPLHF
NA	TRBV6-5	CASSRDRVNYGYTF
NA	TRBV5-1	CASSLDQEAVDGYTF
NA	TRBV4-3	CASSQDFDRGGSGANVLTF
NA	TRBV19	CASTNPTGMGNQPQHF
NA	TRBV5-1	CASSLAAGYSTDTQYF
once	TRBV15	CATSRDGGASYEQYF
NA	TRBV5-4	CASSSPQDLSTDTQYF
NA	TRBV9	CASSVNSYNEQFF
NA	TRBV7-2	CASSFRVRSTDTQYF
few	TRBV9	CASSRVDSPIHF
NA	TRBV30	CAWSFKGGRGDEQYF
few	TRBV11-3	CASSLRQQGGETQYF
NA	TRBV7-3	CASSRTVNSPLHF
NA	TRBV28	CASSSQGAQETQYF
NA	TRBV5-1	CASSLVSLNTEAFF
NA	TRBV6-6	CASSPRDSNSPLHF
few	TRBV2	CASSAGGQVQPQHF
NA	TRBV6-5	CASSYRQGINTEAFF
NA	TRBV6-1	CASGHTGVTYEQYF
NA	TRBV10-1	CASSWGLGDTQYF
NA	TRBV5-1	CASSLAADRGDHGYTF
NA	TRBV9	CASSVASGDTGELFF
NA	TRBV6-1	CASSDEDRGNWGYTF
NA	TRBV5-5	CASSPTTGYTGELFF
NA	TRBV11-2	CASSLRGNTDTQYF
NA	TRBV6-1	CASSYGAGNTIYF